This T cell receptor (beta chain) was sequenced in a study of shared clonotypes between healthy human individuals. About the research overall: CD4 naive cells filled three plates per donor, CD4 memory three, CD8 naive two and CD8 memory one.

Tens of thousands of T cell genomes (roughly 190 ng DNA) went into each sorted-subset replicate. This table comes from immunoSEQ multiplex PCR, and its TCRdb copy is limited to in-frame clones, with some not included. The sample lists about 550,000 clones; 95% to 96% were seen once. Terminally differentiated effector memory CD45RA+ cells were excluded from the naive CD8 cells, which were CD45RO-negative and positively selected for CCR7. Adult Caucasians living in Nashville, Tennessee made up all of the donors. With 3 bases removed from V and 3 bases from J, the gap between germline ends came to 15 bases. The CDR3 has 15 amino acids. Germline assignment: CDR1 SGHNT and CDR2 YYREEE (reference sequence).

This receptor was obtained from a woman aged 25 to 39 in good health. Sequenced material: naive CD8+ T cells sorted from blood. The chain is built from TRBV5-4 and TRBJ2-5, with D tentatively TRBD1 or TRBD2 (5 bases each). The CDR3 sequence is CASSSGLGVEETQYF. For the CDR3, the DNA is TGTGCCAGCAGCTCGGGCTTGGGGGTGGAAGAGACCCAGTACTTC.